This T cell receptor (beta chain) was captured by sequencing in a study of identical twins. In this sample, this clonotype turned up a few times. Trimming at V came to 0 bases and at J to 4 bases, leaving 7 bases not matched to a gene. The CDR3 has 16 amino acids. Germline values: CDR1 LGHDT, CDR2 YNNKEL (reference sequence). TCRdb recomputed calls from the 5' RACE reads with MiXCR, one row per CDR3 protein. Altogether 400,000 to 500,000 distinct CDR3 sequences are present, about 18% being singletons, with the ten largest covering approximately 12%. The origin of this receptor is a man in his fifties or sixties in good health. The chain has TRBV3-1 and TRBJ2-3; the match to TRBD1 covers 7 bases. Sequences were obtained from naive T cells sorted from blood. The CDR3 sequence is CASSQDLTGRSDTQYF. The CDR3 region has the DNA TGTGCCAGCAGCCAAGATCTGACAGGGCGTTCAGATACGCAGTATTTT.